This T cell receptor beta chain emerged from a study of T-cell memory formation after mild COVID-19. There are many counts of this clonotype. Germline V gene data show CDR1 as SGHRS and CDR2 as YFSETQ. The CDR3 covers 16 residues. The V end was cut by 2 bases, the J end by 0 bases, with 12 bases between. TCRdb re-called the 5' RACE reads through MiXCR, storing one row per CDR3 protein. Here the sample spans around 220,000 distinct CDR3 sequences, around 17% being singletons. The V call is TRBV5-1, the J call TRBJ2-1; either TRBD1 or TRBD2 may supply D (6 bases each). The sequence derives from a man between 18 and 35 years old who had mild COVID-19 (a few samples of this study predate the infection). Cell type and time point are not known. Source material: PBMCs or a T cell subset sorted from them (not recorded which). The CDR3 is CASSFQQGGSYNEQFF. The CDR3 DNA follows: TGCGCCAGCAGCTTCCAACAGGGAGGCTCCTACAATGAGCAGTTCTTC.